This T cell receptor (beta chain) was sequenced for a study of cytomegalovirus exposure and HLA in healthy donors (dated 2017 in TCRdb). Turning to the overall study: An earlier analysis of about 530 of the donors reported 276 Gb of sequence data and 95 million to 130 million unique TCR beta sequences obtained from some 200 million T cells. To predict cytomegalovirus infection status, the study combined high-throughput TCR immunosequencing, statistical association of individual TCRs with disease status, and machine learning. A later genetic analysis used genome-wide SNP genotypes for about 65% of the roughly 670 donors, treating that subset as a discovery cohort. An earlier analysis of approximately 640 of the donors applied high-throughput TCR beta sequencing to assess whether each TCR beta V gene segment acted as functional or pseudogenic. The aim of the study was to test whether cataloging public T cell receptors could identify signatures of past pathogen exposure. Along with the roughly 700-subject first cohort, a separate validation cohort of over a hundred different subjects was used. The genetic ancestry cluster associated with self-reported Caucasian donors included 81% of the 398 genotyped donors. HLA typing included class I and class II loci at four-digit resolution. Among over 350 genotyped donors of the cohort, an average of 235,054 unique TCR beta nucleotide sequences were sequenced per donor, roughly 20% of them non-productive. The study used immunosequencing to profile the T cell repertoires of about 670 subjects and linked those repertoires to cytomegalovirus serostatus. An early release covering roughly 600 HLA-typed donors comprised about 300 gigabases of sequencing data and tens of millions of unique TCR sequences. Every repertoire in the discovery cohort had been generated on one and the same sequencing platform. Donor age, sex, ethnicity and CMV serostatus were collected together with the repertoire data. Typing coverage differed by locus: A, B, C, DRB1 and DQB1 were typed in roughly 620-630 donors, DQA1 in 522, DPA1 in some 610, and DPB1 in approximately 450. Roughly 5 DR-DQ haplotypes were handled as single units for association and clustering, since linkage in the cohort was strong. The later analysis used no new phenotypic data to find candidate immune exposures, relying instead on TCR beta sequences and their occurrence across donors. A later analysis re-examined previously published TCR beta repertoires from 500 to 700 donors and added high-resolution HLA genotyping to investigate patterns of TCR occurrence.

In total, fewer than 750 healthy bone marrow donors made up the cohort. At the time of sampling, every cohort member was nominally healthy, though immune exposures that went unrecorded were likely present. The donor was CMV seronegative and was included in the group of about 350 seronegative cohort members. A peripheral blood sample was provided by each donor, and peripheral blood mononuclear cells were used for TCR beta sequencing. The Qiagen DNeasy Blood Extraction Kit was used to extract genomic DNA from the blood cell samples. On this clone itself: There is no known antigen for this receptor. No base-level quality is on record; no much larger clone is a single base apart.

Overall study results and their limits: In a later analysis, HLA-associated TCR beta chains showed more clonal expansion and lower generation probabilities than non-associated chains that were equally common. A later analysis found that TCR association rates varied across HLA loci, with DRB1 alleles showing the most associated TCRs and HLA-C alleles the fewest. An earlier analysis of around 500 of the donors showed that most TCR beta V segments appeared in productive rearrangements either about 87% or about 30% of the time, which broadly matched IMGT annotations. It was suggested by the authors that the approach could potentially be generalized to other disease states and immunological phenotypes. Most CMV-associated TCR beta chains appeared to be HLA-restricted in a later analysis, and the HLA associations seemed to be driven largely by CMV exposure. A later genetic analysis associated a missense DCLRE1C variant with V-gene and J-gene trimming of TCR beta chains, and an independent cohort replicated the association. Correlated functional status among segregating V segments might be attributable to linkage disequilibrium, but an unknown experimental factor could not be ruled out. The study gave a list of about 150 TCR beta chains associated with cytomegalovirus. The earlier analysis of 587 of the donors excluded fewer than 20 rarely observed V segments, including chromosome 9 orphons, because counts were too low. In this cohort, only TCR beta chains were sequenced, and detectable features were limited by the absence of alpha or paired-chain data. A further reported finding was that TCR beta sequences accurately predicted the HLA-A and HLA-B alleles for most subjects in the first cohort. Most TCR sequences were observed very rarely across donors, whereas some public TCRs were present in many individuals. A few of the identified cytomegalovirus-associated TCR beta chains were confirmed in vitro to be specific for cytomegalovirus antigens. A later analysis reported that several top co-occurrence clusters appeared linked to parvovirus B19, influenza, CMV and Epstein-Barr virus. For the cohort, immune exposure information was limited to CMV serostatus. Specific HLA alleles were associated with over 15,000 TCR beta sequences at a false discovery rate of 0.05 in a later analysis. The sequencing pipeline was judged likely to have produced a cluster of highly shared sequence variants as a technical artifact. Because some donors lacked HLA typing at each locus, the association tests relied only on the typed subset. According to a later genetic analysis, donors in an Asian-associated ancestry cluster had fewer N-insertions in productive TCRs than the roughly 700-donor mean. Presence/absence analyses assumed roughly uniform sequencing depth across donors, an assumption that may not hold. Some IMGT-functional V segments, including TRBV6-2 and TRBV6-3, could not be told apart with the 87-base-pair reads, so those segments were excluded. The classifier was reported to diagnose cytomegalovirus status with high specificity and sensitivity in both the original and validation cohorts. Assigning TCR associations to individual alleles was difficult when HLA alleles, especially DR and DQ, strongly co-occurred.

Reading the germline V gene (reference sequence) gives CDR1 DFQATT and CDR2 SNEGSKA. The cysteine opens and the phenylalanine closes a CDR3 of 10 amino acids. Of all the DNA, just the CDR3 is kept, 30 bases in frame from base 1. Libraries were made using the immunoSEQ multiplex PCR assay. A mixture of 60 forward primers for TCR Vbeta segments and 13 reverse primers for TCR Jbeta segments was used in the multiplex PCR. The CDR3 region of rearranged TCR beta genes was amplified from genomic DNA with a multiplex PCR assay. On the Illumina HiSeq System, the amplified TCR beta libraries were sequenced as 87-base-pair reads. The study's own analysis went as follows. A later analysis counted about 76 million unique TCR beta chains across the 700 or so repertoires, and approximately 11 million of these chains were shared by at least two donors. Raw reads were error-corrected and collapsed into unique sequences by a nearest-neighbor algorithm in which closely related sequences were merged to remove PCR and sequencing errors. CDR3 sequences were aligned to IMGT reference sequences to assign V, D and J gene segments. For a sequence to be retained, a match of at least six nucleotides was required to both a V gene segment and a J gene segment. A rearrangement counted as productive if the CDR3 had no stop codons and remained in frame with V and J, and every other rearrangement counted as non-productive. CDR3 was defined according to IMGT convention as the region running from the second conserved V-encoded cysteine to the conserved J-encoded phenylalanine. In an earlier analysis of around 570 of the donors, sequences lacking an unambiguous match to a single V gene segment were excluded. An earlier analysis of approximately 590 of the donors called V segments functional above 56.7% productive rearrangements and segregating when the between-donor standard deviation exceeded 5%. A statistical classification framework was built to diagnose cytomegalovirus status from the catalog of TCR beta chain sequences. A later analysis assigned V and J genes by comparing TCR nucleotide sequences with IMGT/GENE-DB human TR gene sequences. A later analysis assigned CDR3 sequences and most-parsimonious VDJ recombination scenarios with the TCRdist pipeline. In a later analysis, each TCR beta chain was defined by its CDR3 amino acid sequence together with its V-gene family, and reads lacking a unique V-gene family were excluded. In a later analysis, 550 to 650 highly shared, low-generation-probability nucleotide sequences were removed to address suspected cross-contamination and a sequencing artifact. In a later analysis, a clonal expansion index for each public chain was calculated from normalized within-repertoire ranks of inferred template counts. In a later analysis, generation probabilities were computed using a VDJ recombination model fitted to out-of-frame rearrangements, and the results were checked against IGoR. A later analysis scored TCR-TCR, TCR-HLA and TCR-CMV co-occurrence with hypergeometric tests, applying a repertoire-size bias correction to TCR pairs. A later analysis estimated false discovery rates by permuting HLA or CMV assignments 20 times. In a later analysis, co-occurring TCRs were grouped with DBSCAN, and TCRdist sequence similarity was added when clustering was performed within HLA-allele-positive subsets. For co-occurrence clustering, repertoires with fewer than 30,000 or more than 120,000 public chains were excluded, along with roughly 5 repertoires with anomalous nucleotide sharing. Drawn from immuneACCESS, this table holds only the in-frame rearrangements with V and J called that TCRdb kept. Clones are partly lost; checked studies trace under half to an unresolved V gene and leave the rest unexplained. V and J calls and clone size are copied from that table; D and trimming were computed from the DNA. Within this sample are about 83,000 clones, with 81% of them counted one time only. The top ten clones comprise about 1.9% of the sample.

The chain uses TRBV20-1 and TRBJ2-1; TRBD1 lines up with 7 middle nucleotides. The receptor was derived from a woman aged 25 to 39 in good health and CMV-seronegative. The sequenced material came from PBMCs. The bases are TGCGGCCAACAGGGGAATGAGCAGTTCTTC. Its protein product is CGQQGNEQFF.